This T cell receptor (beta chain) was profiled in a study of molecular identifiers for immune sequencing clone quantification. Preparation of the bulk TCR libraries relied on previously described methods and listed TCR primers. MiXCR was run by TCRdb on the PCR reads, yielding one entry per CDR3 protein. Counted here are 45,000 to 55,000 distinct CDR3 sequences, about a third occurring once; the ten biggest clones make up less than 5%. Based on a CD8+CD4-CCR7+CD45RA+ profile, naive CD8 T cells were sorted. This CDR3 has 12 amino acids. CDR1 and CDR2 from the germline V gene are MNHEY and SVGAGI. The germline V and J ends were trimmed by 11 bases and 1 base, with 9 bases remaining between them.

This chain joins TRBV6-5 and TRBJ1-3, with D maybe TRBD1 (5 bases). The sequence was obtained from a human donor in good health. Some libraries in this study had Jurkat cell RNA spiked in. The sequenced material came from naive CD8+ T cells from blood, with Jurkat cell RNA spiked in. Subset noted: FACS-sorted CD8+CD4-CCR7+CD45RA+ naive T cells. The CDR3 region has the DNA TGTGCCTCCGGGGGTTCTGGAAACACCATATATTTT. Translation gives CASGGSGNTIYF.